The source of this T cell receptor (beta chain) is a study of T-cell reconstitution after alpha-beta-depleted transplantation in children. This clonotype was detected only a few times. Germline values: CDR1 SGHRS, CDR2 YFSETQ. V was pared by 3 bases and J by 5 bases, with 8 bases between. There are 13 residues in the CDR3. Using unique molecular identifiers, the investigators prepared the TCRbeta library. TCRdb redid the calling of the PCR reads with MiXCR, one entry per CDR3 protein. The data show 330,000 or so distinct CDR3 sequences, 9.5% to 13% seen once. The sample consisted of PBMCs, taken before TCRalphabeta/CD19-depleted stem cell transplant. The chain uses TRBV5-1 and TRBJ2-2; D ambiguous. This receptor was obtained from a boy younger than two with acute myeloid leukemia, due to receive a stem cell transplant. CDR3 DNA sequence: TGCGCCAGCAGCTGGCTCTTGACCGGGGAGCTGTTTTTT. Its protein product is CASSWLLTGELFF.